These T cell receptor beta chains were read from a single sample in a study of long-term antiretroviral therapy in people with HIV. Sequencing was performed with immunoSEQ multiplex PCR; in TCRdb, only in-frame clones are kept and a portion is missing. The sample holds about 21,000 clones, approximately 84% seen once. The sequencing used unsorted PBMCs, collected 0.9 years after starting antiretroviral therapy. These TCRs come from a man younger than 35 with HIV. The CDR3 runs from the conserved cysteine through the conserved F or W. A D gene is named only where the DNA matches it firmly. Clone sizes are given selectively: once, few, many, or a class where the clone is expanded.

j_call,cdr3_length,v_call,d_call,clone_size,cdr3_aa,cdr3_nt
TRBJ2-3,13,TRBV5-4,-,once,CASSSGSADTQYF,TGTGCCAGCAGCTCGGGTTCCGCAGATACGCAGTATTTT
TRBJ2-5,14,TRBV5-1,-,-,CASSLAGRQETQYF,TGCGCCAGCAGCTTGGCGGGGAGACAAGAGACCCAGTACTTC
TRBJ2-1,13,TRBV5-1,-,-,CASSSLDSSEQFF,TGCGCCAGCAGCTCCTTGGACAGCAGTGAGCAGTTCTTC
TRBJ1-1,15,TRBV7-9,TRBD1,-,CASSLGWDRADEAFF,TGTGCCAGCAGCCTCGGATGGGACAGAGCGGATGAAGCTTTCTTT
TRBJ1-5,14,TRBV6-1,-,-,CASVWGQAQQPQHF,TGTGCCAGCGTTTGGGGGCAGGCACAACAGCCCCAGCATTTT
TRBJ1-2,15,TRBV14,-,-,CASSQDVTSVYGYTF,TGTGCCAGCAGCCAAGATGTTACAAGCGTCTATGGCTACACCTTC
TRBJ1-1,15,TRBV7-9,TRBD1,-,CASAFSGQGNTEAFF,TGTGCCAGCGCCTTCTCGGGACAGGGGAACACTGAAGCTTTCTTT
TRBJ1-1,12,TRBV29-1,-,-,CSAGGLNTEAFF,TGCAGCGCCGGGGGATTGAACACTGAAGCTTTCTTT
TRBJ2-2,18,TRBV7-3,TRBD2,-,CASSLTPTSGVSTGELFF,TGTGCCAGCAGCTTAACCCCGACTAGCGGGGTGAGCACCGGGGAGCTGTTTTTT
TRBJ1-5,14,TRBV5-6,-,-,CASTVTPTSQPQHF,TGTGCCAGCACCGTGACCCCTACGAGCCAGCCCCAGCATTTT
TRBJ2-2,15,TRBV14,-,few,CASSLTEMNTGELFF,TGTGCCAGCAGCCTTACGGAGATGAACACCGGGGAGCTGTTTTTT
TRBJ2-5,11,TRBV29-1,-,-,CSVELVETQYF,TGCAGCGTTGAATTAGTTGAGACCCAGTACTTC
TRBJ2-7,15,TRBV6-1,TRBD1,-,CASSEAPGQTYEQYF,TGTGCCAGCAGTGAAGCGCCGGGACAGACCTACGAGCAGTACTTC
TRBJ1-6,14,TRBV10-3,-,-,CAIKRGGDNSPLHF,TGTGCCATCAAACGTGGAGGAGATAATTCACCCCTCCACTTT
TRBJ2-7,17,TRBV7-9,-,-,CASSASAGAQITYEQYF,TGTGCCAGCAGCGCCAGCGCAGGGGCCCAAATCACCTACGAGCAGTACTTC
TRBJ2-7,13,TRBV28,-,-,CASSLRGPYEQYF,TGTGCCAGCAGTTTACGGGGCCCCTACGAGCAGTACTTC
TRBJ2-2,12,TRBV7-3,-,-,CASSIGTGELFF,TGTGCCAGCAGTATAGGCACCGGGGAGCTGTTTTTT
TRBJ1-5,12,TRBV7-9,-,-,CASSFVGQPQHF,TGTGCCAGCAGCTTTGTAGGTCAGCCCCAGCATTTT
TRBJ1-6,14,TRBV6-4,-,-,CASSLDGGNSPLHF,TGTGCCAGCAGCCTTGACGGGGGAAATTCACCCCTCCACTTT
TRBJ1-2,18,TRBV5-1,-,-,CASSFEGGMVQVTYGYTF,TGCGCCAGCAGCTTCGAGGGGGGTATGGTGCAAGTTACCTATGGCTACACCTTC
TRBJ1-1,13,TRBV2,-,-,CASGGQPNTEAFF,TGTGCCAGCGGGGGGCAGCCGAACACTGAAGCTTTCTTT
TRBJ2-7,15,TRBV7-9,TRBD1,few,CASSLLGRDSGEQYF,TGTGCCAGCAGCTTATTGGGCCGGGACAGCGGCGAGCAGTACTTC
TRBJ2-5,15,TRBV29-1,-,once,CSVLPRSSRTETQYF,TGCAGCGTCCTACCTAGGTCCTCACGGACGGAGACCCAGTACTTC
TRBJ2-1,15,TRBV5-1,-,-,CASSFTGSSYNEQFF,TGCGCCAGCAGCTTTACTGGCAGCTCCTACAATGAGCAGTTCTTC